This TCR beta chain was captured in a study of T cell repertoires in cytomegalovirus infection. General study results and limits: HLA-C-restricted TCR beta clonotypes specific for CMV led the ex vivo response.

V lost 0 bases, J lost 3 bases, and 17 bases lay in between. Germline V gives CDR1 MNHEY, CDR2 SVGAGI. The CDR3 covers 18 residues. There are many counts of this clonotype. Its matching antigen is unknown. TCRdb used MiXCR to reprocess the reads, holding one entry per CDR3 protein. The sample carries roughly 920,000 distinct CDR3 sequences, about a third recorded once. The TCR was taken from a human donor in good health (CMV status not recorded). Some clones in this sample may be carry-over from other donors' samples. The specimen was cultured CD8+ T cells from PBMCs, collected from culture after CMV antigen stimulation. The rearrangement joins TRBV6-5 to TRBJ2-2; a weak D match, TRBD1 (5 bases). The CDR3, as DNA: TGTGCCAGCAGTTACTCGACAGAAGGGTTTGGGGACACCGGGGAGCTGTTTTTT. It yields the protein CASSYSTEGFGDTGELFF.